This T cell receptor (beta chain) derives from a study of T cell responses to AZD1222 COVID-19 vaccine. The study's findings and limits: Nearly half of spike-specific TCRs reportedly go after variant regions that carry no mutations.

TCRdb's table, derived via immunoSEQ multiplex PCR, lists solely in-frame clones and lacks some. This sample yields about 150,000 clones, of which more than 85% are seen a single time; approximately 3.5% belongs to the top ten. The CDR3 runs 13 residues. In germline, CDR1 is LNHDA, CDR2 SQIVND (reference sequence). V lost 2 bases and J 4 bases, leaving 8 bases between the germline ends. Notes on this clone: The antigen is undetermined.

V usage is TRBV19 and J usage is TRBJ1-2; no clear D gene. The input for sequencing was peripheral blood, taken 28 days after the second AZD1222 dose. The receptor comes from an adult who received the AZD1222 COVID-19 vaccine. The CDR3 here is CASSILGSYGYTF. For the CDR3, the DNA is TGTGCCAGTAGTATACTCGGCAGCTATGGCTACACCTTC.